The 5 T cell receptor beta chains below all came from one sample that was sequenced in a study of cytomegalovirus exposure and HLA in healthy donors. The data were produced by immunoSEQ multiplex PCR, yet TCRdb's version contains in-frame clones alone and is incomplete. The table shows 250,000 to 400,000 clones, with approximately 86% occurring only once. Sequences were obtained from PBMCs. The receptors were gathered from a woman under 40 in good health and CMV-seropositive.

This clone appeared once. V is TRBV2 and J is TRBJ1-6, with D maybe TRBD1 (6 bases). Germline-derived CDR1 and CDR2 are SNHLY and FYNNEI. The ends were cut back, 4 bases at V and 0 bases at J, with 10 bases in the middle. There are 16 residues in the CDR3. The CDR3 protein is CASSGDRSSYNSPLHF. CDR3 nucleotide sequence: TGTGCCAGCAGTGGTGACAGGAGCTCCTATAATTCACCCCTCCACTTT.

The chain carries TRBV27 and TRBJ1-1; D perhaps matches TRBD1 (6 bases). The CDR3 has 14 amino acids. The germline V gene encodes CDR1 MNHEY and CDR2 SMNVEV (reference sequence). Trimming left V 2 bases short and J 5 bases short, with 12 bases between. CDR3 residues: CASSLQRQVTEAFF. Here the CDR3 DNA reads TGTGCCAGCAGTTTACAAAGACAGGTTACTGAAGCTTTCTTT.

The chain links TRBV15 to TRBJ1-4; D unclear. Germline loops: CDR1 LNHNV, CDR2 YYDKDF (reference sequence). This CDR3 is 13 amino acids long. The V end was cut by 0 bases, the J end by 12 bases, with 11 bases between. The CDR3 DNA follows: TGTGCCACCAGCAGAGAAGCAGGAAGGGAACTGTTTTTT. Translating it yields CATSREAGRELFF.

The rearrangement joins TRBV5-5 to TRBJ1-2; 11 positions match TRBD1. CDR1 is SGHKS and CDR2 is YYEKEE in the germline V gene (reference sequence). V was clipped by 4 bases and J by 7 bases; unmatched bases: 9. This CDR3 is 15 amino acids long. DNA for the CDR3: TGTGCCAGCAGCCTTGCCGGACAGGGGGCGCTTGGCTACACCTTC. Amino acid sequence: CASSLAGQGALGYTF.

The gene calls are TRBV23-1 and TRBJ2-5, with D perhaps TRBD1 or TRBD2 (5 bases each). TRBV23-1 has ORF status, its function being uncertain. The ends were cut back, 6 bases at V and 1 base at J, with 9 bases in the middle. The CDR3 runs to 13 residues. This chain's CDR3 is CASSRDPQETQYF. The CDR3, as DNA: TGCGCCAGCAGCCGGGACCCCCAAGAGACCCAGTACTTC.